Listed below are T cell receptor beta chains from one sample, sequenced in a study of T cell repertoires in cytomegalovirus infection. TCRdb processed the reads anew with MiXCR; each CDR3 protein has one entry. Here the sample spans hundreds of thousands of distinct CDR3 sequences, roughly a third being singletons. No antigens are known for them. This material consisted of cultured PBMCs, taken from culture after CMV antigen stimulation. These TCRs come from a human donor in good health (CMV status not recorded). Some clones in this sample may be carry-over from other donors' samples. The CDR3 runs from the conserved cysteine through the conserved F or W. The D gene is left open where the match is weak. Clone size is given for some rows only: seen once, a few or many times, or a class if the clone is expanded.

v_gene	abundance	d_gene	j_gene	CDR3aa	CDR3nt
TRBV12-3/TRBV12-4	-	TRBD1	TRBJ2-5	CASSDDREETQYF	TGTGCCAGCAGCGACGACAGGGAAGAGACCCAGTACTTC
TRBV11-3	many	-	TRBJ1-2	CASSFSRVKGYGYTF	TGTGCCAGCAGTTTTTCCAGGGTGAAGGGCTATGGCTACACCTTC
TRBV7-8	few	-	TRBJ1-5	CASSWEPFQPQHF	TGTGCCAGCAGCTGGGAGCCCTTTCAGCCCCAGCATTTT
TRBV19	-	-	TRBJ1-2	CASSIPATGANYGYTF	TGTGCCAGTAGTATCCCGGCGACGGGAGCTAACTATGGCTACACCTTC
TRBV29-1	-	-	TRBJ2-4	CSVVFARQQIAKNIQYF	TGCAGCGTTGTGTTCGCCCGGCAGCAGATAGCCAAAAACATTCAGTACTTC
TRBV7-2	many	TRBD2	TRBJ2-3	CASSLDGLAFTDTQYF	TGTGCCAGCAGCTTGGACGGACTAGCTTTCACAGATACGCAGTATTTT
TRBV7-3	few	-	TRBJ1-1	CASSLSGVRSEAFF	TGTGCCAGCAGCTTATCAGGGGTTCGGTCTGAAGCTTTCTTT
TRBV19	-	-	TRBJ1-5	CASTEYGNQPQHF	TGTGCCAGTACCGAATACGGCAATCAGCCCCAGCATTTT
TRBV7-2	few	-	TRBJ2-6	CASSEKSGANVLTF	TGTGCCAGCAGCGAGAAATCTGGGGCCAACGTCCTGACTTTC
TRBV12-3/TRBV12-4	-	TRBD2	TRBJ2-3	CASSPLGLALVGDTQYF	TGTGCCAGCAGTCCCCTGGGACTAGCGCTGGTCGGAGATACGCAGTATTTT
TRBV20-1	-	-	TRBJ1-2	CSARDLGQAGGYTF	TGCAGTGCTAGAGATCTAGGGCAGGCAGGGGGCTACACCTTC
TRBV7-8	many	TRBD1	TRBJ2-5	CASSLKRAGGPVGGETQYF	TGTGCCAGCAGCCTAAAGAGGGCAGGGGGCCCGGTCGGGGGAGAGACCCAGTACTTC
TRBV7-9	few	TRBD2	TRBJ2-1	CASSPQVSAGAYNEQFF	TGTGCCAGCAGCCCCCAGGTTTCGGCGGGAGCCTACAATGAGCAGTTCTTC
TRBV19	few	-	TRBJ1-2	CASSIDTRIGGYTF	TGTGCCAGTAGTATAGATACCAGGATCGGCGGCTACACCTTC
TRBV7-9	once	TRBD1	TRBJ1-2	CASSFRQGPSYGYTF	TGTGCCAGCAGCTTCCGACAGGGGCCGTCCTATGGCTACACCTTC
TRBV4-3	few	-	TRBJ2-5	CASSQDKAQETQYF	TGCGCCAGCAGCCAAGATAAAGCACAAGAGACCCAGTACTTC
TRBV25-1	-	TRBD2	TRBJ2-3	CASSELSLAETTDTQYF	TGTGCCAGCAGTGAATTAAGTCTAGCGGAAACCACAGATACGCAGTATTTT
TRBV12-3/TRBV12-4	few	-	TRBJ2-1	CASKGGGRAALGSYNEQFF	TGTGCCAGCAAGGGGGGGGGGAGGGCCGCTCTAGGTTCCTACAATGAGCAGTTCTTC
TRBV7-6	-	-	TRBJ2-1	CASSLAVGRVEQFF	TGTGCCAGCAGCTTAGCGGTAGGGCGGGTTGAGCAGTTCTTC
TRBV4-3	few	-	TRBJ1-1	CASSQDTPQGSNTEAFF	TGCGCCAGCAGCCAAGATACCCCCCAGGGGTCGAACACTGAAGCTTTCTTT
TRBV11-2	many	-	TRBJ2-1	CASSRTGGPYNEQFF	TGTGCCAGCAGTCGAACCGGGGGACCCTACAATGAGCAGTTCTTC
TRBV12-3/TRBV12-4	once	TRBD2	TRBJ2-5	CASTGGLAGLMETQYF	TGTGCCAGCACCGGAGGGCTAGCGGGTTTGATGGAGACCCAGTACTTC
TRBV7-2	many	-	TRBJ2-2	CASSLGRVTGELFF	TGTGCCAGCAGCTTAGGTAGAGTCACCGGGGAGCTGTTTTTT
TRBV19	-	-	TRBJ2-3	CASKDDTGTDTQYF	TGTGCCAGTAAAGACGATACGGGTACAGATACGCAGTATTTT
TRBV12-3/TRBV12-4	once	-	TRBJ1-2	CASSFARLGGGYGYTF	TGTGCCAGCAGTTTTGCCAGGCTGGGCGGCGGCTATGGCTACACCTTC
TRBV28	-	-	TRBJ1-5	CASSNTGSNQPQHF	TGTGCCAGCAGTAATACAGGTAGCAATCAGCCCCAGCATTTT
TRBV4-3	-	-	TRBJ2-1	CASSQAPSVGYNEQFF	TGCGCCAGCAGCCAAGCCCCTAGCGTGGGGTACAATGAGCAGTTCTTC
TRBV6-2/TRBV6-3	-	TRBD1	TRBJ2-1	CASSLRAGTGGNEQFF	TGTGCCAGCAGCCTACGGGCCGGGACAGGGGGCAATGAGCAGTTCTTC
TRBV11-2	-	-	TRBJ1-1	CASSPAMVTEAFF	TGTGCCAGCAGCCCCGCCATGGTTACTGAAGCTTTCTTT
TRBV29-1	-	-	TRBJ1-1	CSVESGRVGTEAFF	TGCAGCGTTGAATCCGGCAGGGTGGGCACTGAAGCTTTCTTT
TRBV19	-	TRBD1	TRBJ2-2	CASSTGQGRGGELFF	TGTGCCAGTAGTACCGGACAGGGGCGCGGTGGGGAGCTGTTTTTT
TRBV6-6	-	-	TRBJ2-1	CASRPTSVAYNEQFF	TGTGCCAGCAGACCGACTAGTGTGGCTTACAATGAGCAGTTCTTC
TRBV7-6	many	TRBD2	TRBJ2-5	CASSLGTSGPWKETQYF	TGTGCCAGCAGCTTGGGGACTAGCGGGCCCTGGAAAGAGACCCAGTACTTC
TRBV9	-	-	TRBJ2-3	CASSVAGSGPNTQYF	TGTGCCAGCAGCGTGGCCGGGAGTGGCCCCAATACGCAGTATTTT
TRBV12-3/TRBV12-4	-	-	TRBJ1-5	CASSPRDAEQPQHF	TGTGCCAGCAGTCCCCGGGACGCGGAACAGCCCCAGCATTTT
TRBV7-3	-	TRBD1	TRBJ2-7	CASRPAHGTGTYEQYF	TGTGCCAGCAGGCCCGCCCACGGGACAGGGACCTACGAGCAGTACTTC
TRBV19	-	-	TRBJ1-5	CASSPSPVDQPQHF	TGTGCCAGTAGTCCATCACCTGTGGATCAGCCCCAGCATTTT
TRBV20-1	-	-	TRBJ1-5	CSARLGSSNQPQHF	TGCAGTGCTCGCCTGGGTAGTAGCAATCAGCCCCAGCATTTT
TRBV7-8	few	-	TRBJ2-3	CASRVGSSADTQYF	TGTGCCAGCAGGGTGGGCAGCTCCGCAGATACGCAGTATTTT
TRBV4-1	-	-	TRBJ2-7	CASSLTRGLDEQYF	TGCGCCAGCAGCCTCACCCGCGGACTCGACGAGCAGTACTTC
TRBV23-1	-	-	TRBJ1-5	CASGVPSRSNQPQHF	TGCGCCAGCGGTGTCCCGTCCAGAAGCAATCAGCCCCAGCATTTT
TRBV19	-	TRBD2	TRBJ2-1	CASSSLAGVANEQFF	TGTGCCAGTAGCTCACTAGCGGGAGTCGCCAATGAGCAGTTCTTC
TRBV10-3	-	-	TRBJ1-5	CATALGNYQPQHF	TGTGCCACGGCCCTGGGAAACTATCAGCCCCAGCATTTT
TRBV4-1	-	-	TRBJ1-3	CASSQVVSRNTIYF	TGCGCCAGCAGCCAAGTTGTTAGCAGAAACACCATATATTTT
TRBV7-2	many	-	TRBJ2-5	CASSLGSWGLETQYF	TGTGCCAGCAGCTTGGGTTCATGGGGCCTTGAGACCCAGTACTTC
TRBV5-1	-	TRBD2	TRBJ2-7	CASSRWAGGSSSYEQYF	TGCGCCAGCAGCCGATGGGCGGGGGGCTCAAGCTCCTACGAGCAGTACTTC
TRBV19	few	-	TRBJ2-5	CASRGPEETQYF	TGTGCCAGTAGGGGACCTGAAGAGACCCAGTACTTC
TRBV18	few	TRBD2	TRBJ2-1	CASSPPGTSGIDNEQFF	TGTGCCAGCTCACCGCCCGGGACTAGCGGGATTGACAATGAGCAGTTCTTC
TRBV28	-	TRBD2	TRBJ2-7	CASSFGGTGGYGQYF	TGTGCCAGCAGTTTTGGTGGGACGGGAGGTTATGGGCAGTACTTC
TRBV6-2/TRBV6-3	many	-	TRBJ2-3	CASSSPRTPGSLF	TGTGCCAGCAGTTCTCCGAGGACTCCGGGATCACTGTTT
TRBV7-2	many	-	TRBJ1-5	CASSVPNQPQHF	TGTGCCAGCAGCGTACCCAATCAGCCCCAGCATTTT